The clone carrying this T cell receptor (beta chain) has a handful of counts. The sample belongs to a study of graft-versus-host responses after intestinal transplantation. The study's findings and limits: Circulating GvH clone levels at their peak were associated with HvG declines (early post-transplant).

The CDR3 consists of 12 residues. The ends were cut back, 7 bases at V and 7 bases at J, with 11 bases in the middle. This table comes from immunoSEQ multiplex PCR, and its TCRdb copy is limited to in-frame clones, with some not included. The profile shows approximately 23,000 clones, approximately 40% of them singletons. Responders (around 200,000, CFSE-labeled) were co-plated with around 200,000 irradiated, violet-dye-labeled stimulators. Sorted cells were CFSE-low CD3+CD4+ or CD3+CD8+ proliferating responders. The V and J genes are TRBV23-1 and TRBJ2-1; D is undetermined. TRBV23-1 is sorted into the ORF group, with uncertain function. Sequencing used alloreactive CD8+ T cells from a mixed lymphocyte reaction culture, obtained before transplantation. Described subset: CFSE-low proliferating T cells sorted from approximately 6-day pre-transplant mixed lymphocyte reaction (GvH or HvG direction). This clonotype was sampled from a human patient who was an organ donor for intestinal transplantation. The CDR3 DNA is TGCGCCAGCATCAATCGAAGGAATGAGCAGTTCTTC. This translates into CASINRRNEQFF.